A selection of T cell receptor beta chains follows, all from one sample in a study of T cell responses to AZD1222 COVID-19 vaccine. Sequenced by immunoSEQ multiplex PCR; TCRdb stores in-frame clones only, minus some. The profile shows about 130,000 clones, 85% to 90% of them singletons. The sample here was peripheral blood, taken on day 0 of AZD1222 vaccination. The source is an adult in good health. Each CDR3 is given with its conserved first and last residue. D genes are given only for firm matches.

v_call	d_call	cdr3_aa
TRBV28	-	CASSLLLAEAFF
TRBV10-1	TRBD2	CASSASGSSYEQYF
TRBV6-5	-	CASSYGRTGYTF
TRBV6-5	-	CASSYSRAANYGYTF
TRBV18	-	CASSPPGTNEKLFF
TRBV5-4	-	CASSSPGRGTEAFF
TRBV5-1	TRBD1	CASCTGGVENTEAFF
TRBV5-1	-	CASSWGRGQVNYGYTF
TRBV24-1	-	CATSSKQGETQYF
TRBV18	-	CASSPRGDTEAFF
TRBV6-5	TRBD1	CASSYRGDRSPEAFF
TRBV2	-	CASWAGSYNEQFF
TRBV20-1	TRBD2	CSASQRGASTDTQYF
TRBV28	TRBD1	CASSPQRQGAYGYTF
TRBV7-2	-	CASSLGGSEKLFF
TRBV4-3	TRBD2	CASSRTTSGGYTGELFF
TRBV7-9	-	CASSPGQNEKLFF
TRBV9	-	CASSVAFGGVDGELFF
TRBV5-4	-	CASSVGGGNQPQHF
TRBV6-4	TRBD1	CAVSKGAPRGPNQPQHF
TRBV28	TRBD1	CASGTGLSPLHF
TRBV19	-	CASISQTPHSYGYTF
TRBV5-1	TRBD1	CASSQTGGSYEQYF
TRBV18	-	CASSVDRNTEAFF
TRBV7-2	-	CASSLALGVSDYGYTF
TRBV19	-	CASNPNPTLYNEQFF
TRBV13	TRBD2	CASSTGLPTFFDEQFF
TRBV7-8	-	CASSMDSQDPQHF
TRBV19	TRBD1	CASRQQGANQPQHF
TRBV7-2	TRBD2	CASSQLGGLLF
TRBV5-1	TRBD1	CASSPGQGGSFGGYTF
TRBV5-1	-	CASSWVGASTDTQYF
TRBV24-1	-	CATSDLGGTGYTF
TRBV9	-	CASSVDPSTGLYEQYF
TRBV6-5	-	CASRVGDGYTF
TRBV7-3	TRBD1	CASRRSVRTGANYGYTF
TRBV15	TRBD2	CATSIPEGLAGGGNEQFF
TRBV6-1	TRBD1	CASSEDRGDGYTF
TRBV27	-	CASSLSGVRGEKLFF
TRBV7-9	-	CASSLSDSSYNEQFF
TRBV28	TRBD1	CASTRTGGEDYGYTF
TRBV14	-	CASSQRGSQETQYF
TRBV27	TRBD1	CASSRGTGGHEQYF
TRBV29-1	-	CSALPESTEAFF
TRBV5-5	-	CASSYGRVLTPLHF